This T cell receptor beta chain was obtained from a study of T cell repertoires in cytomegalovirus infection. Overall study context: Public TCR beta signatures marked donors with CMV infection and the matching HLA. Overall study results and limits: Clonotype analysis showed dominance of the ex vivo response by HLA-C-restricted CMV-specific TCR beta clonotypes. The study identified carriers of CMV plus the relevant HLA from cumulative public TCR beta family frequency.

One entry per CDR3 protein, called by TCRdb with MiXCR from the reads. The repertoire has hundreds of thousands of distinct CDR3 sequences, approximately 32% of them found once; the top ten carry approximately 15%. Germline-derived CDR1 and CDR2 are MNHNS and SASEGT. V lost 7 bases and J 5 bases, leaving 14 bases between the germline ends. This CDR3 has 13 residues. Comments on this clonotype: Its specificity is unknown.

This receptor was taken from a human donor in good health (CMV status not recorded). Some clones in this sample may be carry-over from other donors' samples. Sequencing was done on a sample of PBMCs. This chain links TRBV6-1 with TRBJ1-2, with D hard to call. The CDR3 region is CASTVGLGYGYTF. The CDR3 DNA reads TGTGCCAGCACCGTGGGTTTGGGGTATGGCTACACCTTC.